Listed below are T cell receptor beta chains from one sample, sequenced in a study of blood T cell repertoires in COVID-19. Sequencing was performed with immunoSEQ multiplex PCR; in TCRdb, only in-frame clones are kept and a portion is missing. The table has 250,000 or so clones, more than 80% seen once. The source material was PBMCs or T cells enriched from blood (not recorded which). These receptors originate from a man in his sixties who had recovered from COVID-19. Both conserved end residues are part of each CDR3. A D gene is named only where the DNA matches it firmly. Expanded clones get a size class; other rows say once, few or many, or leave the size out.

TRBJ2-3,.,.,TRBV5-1,TGCGCCAGCAGCTTGCAGGGCGGGGTAGATACGCAGTATTTT,CASSLQGGVDTQYF
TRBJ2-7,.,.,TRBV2,TGTGCCAGCAGACAGGTGGGCTCCTACGAGCAGTACTTC,CASRQVGSYEQYF
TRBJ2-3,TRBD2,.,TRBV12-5,TGTGCTAGTGGCCTTAGACTAGCGAGTACAGATACGCAGTATTTT,CASGLRLASTDTQYF
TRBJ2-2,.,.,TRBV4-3,TGCGCCAGCAGCCAGGACAGCAACACCGGGGAGCTGTTTTTT,CASSQDSNTGELFF
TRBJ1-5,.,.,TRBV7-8,TGTGCCAGCAGCTTAGGGGAGGGTTTCAATCAGCCCCAGCATTTT,CASSLGEGFNQPQHF
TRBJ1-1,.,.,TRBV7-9,TGTGCCAGCAGCTTAGGTTCGGTGGGAGGCACTGAAGCTTTCTTT,CASSLGSVGGTEAFF
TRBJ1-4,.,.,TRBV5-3,TGTGCCAGAAGCCAGGCTAATGAAAAACTGTTTTTT,CARSQANEKLFF
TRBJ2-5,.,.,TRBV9,TGTGCCAGCAGCGTAGGACCGGGACAACAAGAGACCCAGTACTTC,CASSVGPGQQETQYF
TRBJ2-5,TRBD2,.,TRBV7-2,TGTGCCAGCAGCTTACGGACTAGCGAGGAGACCCAGTACTTC,CASSLRTSEETQYF
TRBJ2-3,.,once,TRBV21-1,TGTGCCAGCGGCTGGACTAGCGGGGACACAGATACGCAGTATTTT,CASGWTSGDTDTQYF
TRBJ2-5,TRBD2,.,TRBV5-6,TGTGCCAGCAGCTTGGTCCTAGCGGGGGGACAAGAGACCCAGTACTTC,CASSLVLAGGQETQYF
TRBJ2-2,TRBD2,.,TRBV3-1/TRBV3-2,TGTGCCAGCAGTCCCCGGGCGGGGGGGATCGGCGGGGAGCTGTTTTTT,CASSPRAGGIGGELFF
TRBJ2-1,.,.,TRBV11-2,TGTGCCAGCAGCTTAGAAATAGCTTACAATGAGCAGTTCTTC,CASSLEIAYNEQFF
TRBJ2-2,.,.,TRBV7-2,TGTGCCAGCAGCCTAGGGACTGTGAACACCGGGGAGCTGTTTTTT,CASSLGTVNTGELFF
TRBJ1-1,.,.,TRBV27,TGTGCCAGCAGTTTATCATGGCGGACTGAAGCTTTCTTT,CASSLSWRTEAFF
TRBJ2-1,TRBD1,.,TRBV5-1,TGCGCCAGCAGCGGGTGGGCAGGGGGAAACAATGAGCAGTTCTTC,CASSGWAGGNNEQFF
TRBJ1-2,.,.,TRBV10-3,TGTGCCATCAGTGAACCTACAGGGAACTATGGCTACACCTTC,CAISEPTGNYGYTF
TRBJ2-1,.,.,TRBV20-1,TGCAGTGTTTCTCTAGTGACTGAGCAGTTCTTC,CSVSLVTEQFF
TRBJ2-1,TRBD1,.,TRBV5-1,TGCGCCAGCAGCTTCTTACCCGGGACAGAGCATGAGCAGTTCTTC,CASSFLPGTEHEQFF
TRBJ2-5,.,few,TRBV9,TGTGCCAGCAGCGTAGAATCTGGGGGGGCGTACCAAGAGACCCAGTACTTC,CASSVESGGAYQETQYF